This TCR beta chain was profiled in a study of cytomegalovirus exposure and HLA in healthy donors. Study-wide findings and caveats: In vitro testing confirmed a few CMV-associated chains as specific for CMV antigens. As was reported, the HLA-A and HLA-B alleles of most subjects were accurately predicted from TCR beta sequences. It was taken for granted in presence/absence analyses that sequencing depth across donors was roughly uniform.

Worth noting for this clone: The antigen remains undetermined.

The PCR had 60 Vbeta and 13 Jbeta primers. TCRdb keeps only in-frame clones here, not all; method: immunoSEQ multiplex PCR. This table has some 170,000 clones, about 80% appearing once. Donors were nominally healthy when sampled, though unrecorded immune exposures were likely. V lost 10 bases to trimming and J lost 0 bases, with 12 bases between them. This CDR3 has 13 residues. Germline V gene data show CDR1 as MDHEN and CDR2 as SYDVKM. Sequenced sample: PBMCs. The source of this sequence is a man aged 40-50 years in good health and CMV-seropositive. The J gene is TRBJ2-5, the V gene TRBV28, with no clear D. CDR3 region: CATLGLDQETQYF. The CDR3, as DNA: TGTGCCACCCTGGGCTTGGACCAAGAGACCCAGTACTTC.